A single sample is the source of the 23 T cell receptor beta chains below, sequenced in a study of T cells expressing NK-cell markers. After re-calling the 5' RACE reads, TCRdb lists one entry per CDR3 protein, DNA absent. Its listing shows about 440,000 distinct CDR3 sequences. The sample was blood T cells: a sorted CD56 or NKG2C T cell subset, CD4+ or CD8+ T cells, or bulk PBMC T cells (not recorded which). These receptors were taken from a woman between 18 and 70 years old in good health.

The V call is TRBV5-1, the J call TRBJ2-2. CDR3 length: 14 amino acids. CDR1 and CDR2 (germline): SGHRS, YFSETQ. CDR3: CASSLMETTGELFF.

CDR3 in amino acids: CASSLSERREQYF. V usage is TRBV7-2 and J usage is TRBJ2-3; with no DNA, the TCRdb D assignment of TRBD2 cannot be verified. Germline assignment: CDR1 SGHTA and CDR2 FQGNSA. This CDR3 comprises 13 residues. The whole variable domain, remainder taken from reference TRBV7-2 and TRBJ2-3, is GAGVSQSPSNKVTEKGKDVELRCDPISGHTALYWYRQSLGQGLEFLIYFQGNSAPDKSGLPSDRFSAERTGGSVSTLTIQRTQQEDSAVYLCASSLSERREQYFGPGTRLTVL.

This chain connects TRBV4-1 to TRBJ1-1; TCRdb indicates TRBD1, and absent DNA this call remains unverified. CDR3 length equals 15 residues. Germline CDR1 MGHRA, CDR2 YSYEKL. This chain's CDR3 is CASSQATGENTEAFF.

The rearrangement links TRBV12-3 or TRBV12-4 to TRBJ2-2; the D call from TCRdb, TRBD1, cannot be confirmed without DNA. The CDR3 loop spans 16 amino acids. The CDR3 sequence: CASSTGQGIRTGELFF.

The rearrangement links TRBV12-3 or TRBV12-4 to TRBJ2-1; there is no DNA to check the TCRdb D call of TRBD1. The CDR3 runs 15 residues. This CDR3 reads CASSPIRDKHNEQFF.

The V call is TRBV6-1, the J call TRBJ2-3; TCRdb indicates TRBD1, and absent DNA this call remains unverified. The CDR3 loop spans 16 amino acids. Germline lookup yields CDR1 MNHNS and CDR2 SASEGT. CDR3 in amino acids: CASRALGAGPTDTQYF.

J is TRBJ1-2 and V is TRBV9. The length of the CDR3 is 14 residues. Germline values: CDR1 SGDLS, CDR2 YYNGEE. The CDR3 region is CASNPLGLSYGYTF. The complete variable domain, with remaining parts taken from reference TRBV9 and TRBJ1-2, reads DSGVTQTPKHLITATGQRVTLRCSPRSGDLSVYWYQQSLDQGLQFLIQYYNGEERAKGNILERFSAQQFPDLHSELNLSSLELGDSALYFCASNPLGLSYGYTFGSGTRLTVV.

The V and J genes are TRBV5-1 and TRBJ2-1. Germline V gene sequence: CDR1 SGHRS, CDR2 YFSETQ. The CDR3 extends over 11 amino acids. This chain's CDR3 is CASSINNEQFF. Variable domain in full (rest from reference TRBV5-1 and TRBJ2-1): KAGVTQTPRYLIKTRGQQVTLSCSPISGHRSVSWYQQTPGQGLQFLFEYFSETQRNKGNFPGRFSGRQFSNSRSEMNVSTLELGDSALYLCASSINNEQFFGPGTRLTVL.

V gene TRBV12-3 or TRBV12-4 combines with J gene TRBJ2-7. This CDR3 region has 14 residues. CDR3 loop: CASSYGGSSYEQYF.

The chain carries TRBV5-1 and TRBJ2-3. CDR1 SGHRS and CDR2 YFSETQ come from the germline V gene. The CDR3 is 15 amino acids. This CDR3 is CASSMASGYTDTQYF.

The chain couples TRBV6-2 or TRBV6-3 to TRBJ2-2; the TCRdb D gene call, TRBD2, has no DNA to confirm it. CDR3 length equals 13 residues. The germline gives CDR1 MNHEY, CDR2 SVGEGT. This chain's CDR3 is CASSYGPAGELFF.

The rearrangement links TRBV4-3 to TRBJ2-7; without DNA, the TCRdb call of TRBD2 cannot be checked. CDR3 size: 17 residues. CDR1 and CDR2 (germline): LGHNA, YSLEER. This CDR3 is CASSPGTSVLSAYEQYF.

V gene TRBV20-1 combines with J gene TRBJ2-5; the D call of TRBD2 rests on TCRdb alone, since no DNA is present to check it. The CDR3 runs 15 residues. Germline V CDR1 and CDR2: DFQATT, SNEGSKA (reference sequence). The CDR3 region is CSARDRIAGQETQYF.

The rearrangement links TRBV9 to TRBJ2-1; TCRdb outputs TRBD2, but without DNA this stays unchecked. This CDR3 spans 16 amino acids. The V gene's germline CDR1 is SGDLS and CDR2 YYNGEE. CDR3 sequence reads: CASSVSPGLAGGPLFF. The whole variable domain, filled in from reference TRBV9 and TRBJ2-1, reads DSGVTQTPKHLITATGQRVTLRCSPRSGDLSVYWYQQSLDQGLQFLIQYYNGEERAKGNILERFSAQQFPDLHSELNLSSLELGDSALYFCASSVSPGLAGGPLFFGPGTRLTVL.

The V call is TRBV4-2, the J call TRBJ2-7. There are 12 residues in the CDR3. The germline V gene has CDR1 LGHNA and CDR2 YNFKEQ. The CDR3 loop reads CASSQDVDEQYF.

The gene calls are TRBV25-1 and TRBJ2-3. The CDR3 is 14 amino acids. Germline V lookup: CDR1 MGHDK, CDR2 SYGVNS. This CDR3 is CASSRYGDTDTQYF.

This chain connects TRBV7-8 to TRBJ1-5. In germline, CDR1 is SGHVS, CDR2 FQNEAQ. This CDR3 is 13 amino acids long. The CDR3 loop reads CATRERSNQPQHF.

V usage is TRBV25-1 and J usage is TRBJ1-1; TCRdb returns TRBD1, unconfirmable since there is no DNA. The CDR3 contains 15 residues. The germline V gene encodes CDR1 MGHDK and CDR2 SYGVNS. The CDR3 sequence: CASSAVGTANTEAFF. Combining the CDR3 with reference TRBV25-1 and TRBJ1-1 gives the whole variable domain EADIYQTPRYLVIGTGKKITLECSQTMGHDKMYWYQQDPGMELHLIHYSYGVNSTEKGDLSSESTVSRIRTEHFPLTLESARPSHTSQYLCASSAVGTANTEAFFGQGTRLTVV.

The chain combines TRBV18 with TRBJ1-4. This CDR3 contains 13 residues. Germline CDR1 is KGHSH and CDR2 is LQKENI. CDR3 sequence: CASSPATNEKLFF.

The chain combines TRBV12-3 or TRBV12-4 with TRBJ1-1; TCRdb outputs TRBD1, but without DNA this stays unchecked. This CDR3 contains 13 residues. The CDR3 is CASRTGGRTEAFF.

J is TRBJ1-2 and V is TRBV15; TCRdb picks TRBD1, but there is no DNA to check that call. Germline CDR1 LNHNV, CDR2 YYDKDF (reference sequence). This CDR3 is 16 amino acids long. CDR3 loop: CATSRERPGSVGGYTF.

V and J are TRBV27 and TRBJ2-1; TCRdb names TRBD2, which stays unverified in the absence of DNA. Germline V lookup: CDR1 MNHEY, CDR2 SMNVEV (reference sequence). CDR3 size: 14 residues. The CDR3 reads CASFPAGNYNEQFF.

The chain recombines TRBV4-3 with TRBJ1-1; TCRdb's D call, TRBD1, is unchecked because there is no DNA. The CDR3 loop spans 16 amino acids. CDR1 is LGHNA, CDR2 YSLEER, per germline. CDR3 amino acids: CASRKTGGAGYTEAFF.